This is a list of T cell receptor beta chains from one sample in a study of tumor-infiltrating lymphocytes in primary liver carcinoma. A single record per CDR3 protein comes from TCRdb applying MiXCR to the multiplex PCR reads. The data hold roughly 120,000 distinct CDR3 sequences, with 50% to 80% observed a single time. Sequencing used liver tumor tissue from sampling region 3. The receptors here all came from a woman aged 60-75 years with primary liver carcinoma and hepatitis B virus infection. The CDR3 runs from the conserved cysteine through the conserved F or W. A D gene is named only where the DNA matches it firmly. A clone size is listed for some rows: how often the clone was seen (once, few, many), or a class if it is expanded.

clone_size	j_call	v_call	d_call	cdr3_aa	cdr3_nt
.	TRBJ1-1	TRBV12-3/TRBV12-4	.	CASMTQGRNIEAFF	TGTGCCAGCATGACTCAGGGGAGGAACATTGAAGCTTTCTTT
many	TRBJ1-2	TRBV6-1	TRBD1	CASSTSTGRGGYTF	TGTGCCAGCAGTACCTCGACAGGGCGAGGAGGCTACACCTTC
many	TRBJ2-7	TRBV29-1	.	CSVRLRYEQYF	TGCAGCGTTAGGTTAAGATACGAGCAGTACTTC
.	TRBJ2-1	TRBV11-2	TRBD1	CATSLRPGQRFYNEQFF	TGTGCCACCAGCTTACGTCCGGGACAGAGATTCTACAATGAGCAGTTCTTT
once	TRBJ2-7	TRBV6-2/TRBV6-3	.	CVSSYFLAGEQYF	TGTGTCAGCAGTTACTTTCTAGCCGGCGAACAGTACTTC
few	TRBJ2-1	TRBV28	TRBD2	CASSTPGLASYNEQFF	TGTGCCAGCAGTACTCCGGGACTAGCTTCCTACAATGAGCAGTTCTTC
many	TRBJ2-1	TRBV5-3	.	CARSLRSHNEQFF	TGTGCCAGAAGTCTGCGCAGTCACAATGAGCAGTTCTTC
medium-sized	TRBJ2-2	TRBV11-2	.	CASSPVGRGLVTGELFF	TGTGCCAGCAGCCCAGTAGGCAGGGGACTTGTCACCGGGGAGCTGTTTTTT
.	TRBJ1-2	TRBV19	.	CASSTGQSRGYTF	TGTGCCAGTAGTACAGGACAGTCGCGTGGCTACACCTTC
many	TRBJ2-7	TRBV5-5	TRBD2	CASSSVAGYEQYF	TGTGCCAGCAGCTCTGTAGCGGGCTACGAGCAGTACTTC
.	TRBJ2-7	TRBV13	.	CVSNRGAYEQYF	TGTGTCAGCAACCGAGGGGCCTACGAGCAGTACTTC
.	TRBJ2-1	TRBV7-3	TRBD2	CTSSSHAGVSNEQFF	TGTACCAGCAGCTCCCACGCGGGAGTCTCGAATGAGCAGTTCTTC
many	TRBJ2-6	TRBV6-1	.	CASSEGGSGANVLTF	TGTGCCAGCAGTGAAGGGGGCTCTGGGGCCAACGTCCTGACTTTC
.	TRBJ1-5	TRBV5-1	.	CASSPQGLDKPQHF	TGCGCCAGCAGCCCGCAGGGGTTGGATAAGCCCCAGCATTTC
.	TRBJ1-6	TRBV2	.	CVSMGGNSPLHF	TGTGTCAGCATGGGGGGTAATTCACCCCTCCATTTT
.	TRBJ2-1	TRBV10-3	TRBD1	CAISSGQYNEQFF	TGTGCCATCAGCTCGGGACAGTACAATGAGCAGTTCTTC
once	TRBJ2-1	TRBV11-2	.	CASNSTVSSYNEQFF	TGTGCCAGCAACTCCACGGTGAGCTCCTACAATGAGCAGTTCTTC
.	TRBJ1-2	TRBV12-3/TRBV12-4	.	CASKCAGAYSYTF	TGTGCCAGCAAATGCGCAGGGGCCTATAGCTACACCTTC
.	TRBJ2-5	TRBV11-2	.	CVSSLAGDGRETQYF	TGTGTCAGCAGCTTAGCCGGGGACGGGCGAGAGACCCAGTACTTC
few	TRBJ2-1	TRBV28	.	CASSLLALREQFF	TGTGCCAGCAGTTTACTAGCGCTCAGAGAGCAGTTCTTC
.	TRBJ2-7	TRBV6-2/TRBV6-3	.	CASSYGPAGSSCEQYF	TGTGCCAGCAGTTACGGTCCCGCGGGCAGTTCCTGCGAGCAGTACTTC
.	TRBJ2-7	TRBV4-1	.	CTSSQGLRQQEQYF	TGCACCAGCAGCCAGGGCTTAAGGCAGCAAGAGCAGTACTTC
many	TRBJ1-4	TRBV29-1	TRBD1	CSVGQYGEKLFF	TGCAGCGTGGGACAGTATGGCGAAAAACTGTTTTTT
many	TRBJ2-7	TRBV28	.	CASSFGGATYEQYF	TGTGCCAGCAGTTTTGGGGGAGCAACCTACGAGCAGTACTTC
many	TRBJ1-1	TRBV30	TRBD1	CAWMRGPGGAFF	TGTGCCTGGATGAGGGGGCCAGGGGGAGCTTTCTTT
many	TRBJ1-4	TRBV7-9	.	CASSGQLSNEKLFF	TGTGCCAGCAGCGGACAGTTGAGTAATGAAAAACTGTTTTTT
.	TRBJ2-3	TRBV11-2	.	CASNLEVRIGVTDTQYF	TGTGCCAGCAACTTAGAGGTTCGGATAGGGGTCACAGATACACAGTATTTT
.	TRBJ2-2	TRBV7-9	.	CASSDPISTGELFF	TGTGCCAGCAGCGACCCTATCAGCACCGGGGAGCTGTTTTTT
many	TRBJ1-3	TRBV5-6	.	CASSLRQEEFGNTIYF	TGTGCCAGCAGCTTGAGGCAGGAGGAATTCGGAAACACCATATATTTT
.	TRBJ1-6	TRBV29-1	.	CSVVEGATGPPHF	TGCAGCGTTGTGGAAGGGGCGACGGGACCCCCCCACTTT
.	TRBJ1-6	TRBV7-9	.	CASSQGNSPLHF	TGTGCCAGCAGCCAAGGGAATTCACCCCTCCACTTT
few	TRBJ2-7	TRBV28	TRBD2	CASSWTSGPTHEQYF	TGTGCCAGCTCTTGGACTAGCGGACCCACCCACGAGCAGTACTTC
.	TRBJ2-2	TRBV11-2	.	CASSLGRTEELFF	TGTGCCAGTAGCTTAGGTAGGACTGAGGAGCTGTTTTTT
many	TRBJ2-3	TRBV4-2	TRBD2	CASSQDWTSGSSGTDTQYF	TGTGCCAGCAGCCAAGATTGGACTAGCGGGAGCTCGGGCACAGATACGCAGTATTTT
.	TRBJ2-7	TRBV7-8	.	CASSRDSSYDQYF	TGTGCCAGCAGCCGAGACAGTTCCTACGATCAGTACTTC
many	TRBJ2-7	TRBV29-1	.	CSVVGAAYEQYF	TGCAGCGTTGTAGGGGCCGCCTACGAGCAGTACTTC
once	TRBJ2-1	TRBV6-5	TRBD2	CASSRQGLAGGKWGNEQFF	TGTGCCAGCAGTCGGCAGGGACTGGCGGGAGGAAAGTGGGGCAATGAGCAGTTCTTC
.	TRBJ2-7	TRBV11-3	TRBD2	CASSSGFRLAENIYEQYF	TGTGCCAGCAGCTCGGGATTCAGACTAGCGGAAAACATATACGAGCAGTACTTC
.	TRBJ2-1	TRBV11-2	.	CAGSRLNPEVANEQFF	TGTGCCGGCAGTCGACTAAACCCCGAGGTCGCCAATGAGCAGTTCTTC
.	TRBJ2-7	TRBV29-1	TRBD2	CSLRLAGSEKYF	TGCAGCCTTAGACTAGCGGGATCCGAGAAGTACTTC
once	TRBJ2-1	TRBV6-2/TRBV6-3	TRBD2	CASNLLRGENEQFF	TGTGCCAGCAACCTCCTCCGGGGGGAGAATGAGCAGTTCTTC
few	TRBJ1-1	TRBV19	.	CASSLGRPNTEAFF	TGTGCCAGTAGTTTGGGCCGCCCGAACACTGAAGCTTTCTTT
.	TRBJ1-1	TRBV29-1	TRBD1	CSVGDSHPGAFF	TGCAGCGTGGGGGACAGTCACCCTGGAGCTTTCTTT
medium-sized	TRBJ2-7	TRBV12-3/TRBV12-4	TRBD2	CASKAAGGYEQYF	TGTGCCAGCAAAGCAGCGGGAGGCTACGAGCAGTACTTC
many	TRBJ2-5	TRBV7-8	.	CASSLDQETQYF	TGTGCCAGCAGCTTGGACCAAGAGACCCAGTACTTC
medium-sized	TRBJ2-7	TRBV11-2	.	CASSLVVASDRNF	TGTGCCAGCAGCTTAGTAGTTGCGTCCGACCGTAACTTC
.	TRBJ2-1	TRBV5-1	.	CASNLNSLDNVQFF	TGCGCCAGCAACTTGAACTCCCTTGACAATGTGCAGTTCTTC
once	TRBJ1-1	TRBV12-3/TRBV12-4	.	CASNTTETLNTEAFF	TGTGCCAGCAATACAACAGAGACCTTGAACACTGAAGCTTTCTTT
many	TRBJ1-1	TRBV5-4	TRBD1	CASSPRQGKTEAFF	TGTGCCAGCAGCCCCCGACAGGGTAAAACTGAAGCTTTCTTT
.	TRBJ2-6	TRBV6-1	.	CTSSRDSLSPGANVLTF	TGTACCAGCAGCCGGGACTCTCTCTCACCTGGGGCCAACGTCCTGACTTTC